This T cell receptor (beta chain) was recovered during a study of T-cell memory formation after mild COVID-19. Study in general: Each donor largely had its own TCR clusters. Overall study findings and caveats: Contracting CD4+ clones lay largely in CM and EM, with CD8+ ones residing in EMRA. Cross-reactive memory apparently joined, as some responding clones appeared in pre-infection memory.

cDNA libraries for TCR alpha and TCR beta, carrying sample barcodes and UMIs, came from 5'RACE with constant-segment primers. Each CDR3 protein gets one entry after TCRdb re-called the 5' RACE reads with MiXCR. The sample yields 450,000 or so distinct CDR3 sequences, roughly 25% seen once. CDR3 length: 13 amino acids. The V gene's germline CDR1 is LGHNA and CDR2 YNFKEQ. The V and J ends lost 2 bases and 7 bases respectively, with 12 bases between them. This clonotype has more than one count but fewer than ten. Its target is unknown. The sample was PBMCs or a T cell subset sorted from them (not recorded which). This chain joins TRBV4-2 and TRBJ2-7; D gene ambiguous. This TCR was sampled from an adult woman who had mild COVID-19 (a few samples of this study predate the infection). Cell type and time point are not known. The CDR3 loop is CASSQSELREQYF. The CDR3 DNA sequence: TGTGCCAGCAGCCAATCTGAGCTACGAGAGCAGTACTTC.